The 8 T cell receptor beta chains given below trace back to one sample, sequenced in a study of T cell responses to AZD1222 COVID-19 vaccine. Clones were sequenced by immunoSEQ multiplex PCR, and TCRdb holds only the in-frame ones, with some missing. The sample has around 130,000 clones; roughly nine tenths are singletons. The starting material was peripheral blood, obtained 28 days after the second dose of the MenACWY control vaccine. Every receptor here comes from an adult who received the MenACWY meningococcal vaccine as a control.

The gene calls are TRBV28 and TRBJ1-2; D ambiguous. Trimming stripped 2 bases from V and 4 bases from J, with 14 bases between. Germline V gives CDR1 MDHEN, CDR2 SYDVKM. This CDR3 is 15 amino acids long. CDR3 loop: CASSLGIRAVYGYTF. CDR3 coding DNA: TGTGCCAGCAGTTTAGGCATTCGAGCCGTCTATGGCTACACCTTC.

This clone was seen once. This sequence joins TRBV7-9 and TRBJ2-2, with D possibly TRBD1 on 6 matching bases. Trimming removed 2 bases from V and 4 bases from J, with 11 bases in between. Germline V CDR1 and CDR2: SEHNR, FQNEAQ (reference sequence). The CDR3 extends over 15 amino acids. CDR3 protein: CASSLPGAGTGELFF. CDR3 DNA: TGTGCCAGCAGCTTACCAGGGGCGGGCACCGGGGAGCTGTTTTTT.

The chain combines TRBV28 with TRBJ1-5, with D possibly TRBD1 on 5 matching bases. CDR3 length: 15 residues. Germline V CDR1 and CDR2: MDHEN, SYDVKM. Trimming pared 6 bases from V and 2 bases from J, leaving 14 bases between. CDR3 sequence reads: CASSWRQGGNQPQHF. The CDR3 DNA reads as TGTGCCAGCAGCTGGAGGCAGGGTGGCAATCAGCCCCAGCATTTT.

J is TRBJ1-1 and V is TRBV20-1; D remains unclear. This CDR3 region has 10 residues. Germline V CDR1 and CDR2: DFQATT, SNEGSKA (reference sequence). V was shortened by 3 bases and J by 5 bases, with 4 bases between the two germline ends. CDR3: CSARRTEAFF. The CDR3, as DNA: TGCAGTGCTAGGAGGACTGAAGCTTTCTTT.

The chain carries TRBV5-5 and TRBJ1-3, with D tentatively TRBD1 (5 bases). CDR1 is SGHKS, CDR2 YYEKEE, per germline (reference sequence). V was pared by 4 bases and J by 9 bases, with 20 bases between. The CDR3 sequence is 15 residues long. CDR3: CASSPQAAAGGTIYF. In DNA, the CDR3 is TGTGCCAGCAGCCCGCAGGCAGCAGCGGGGGGCACCATATATTTT.

This chain uses TRBV10-1 with TRBJ2-1; possibly TRBD2 for D (7 bases). This CDR3 region has 13 residues. The V and J ends lost 6 bases and 12 bases respectively, with 18 bases between them. Germline lookup yields CDR1 WNHNN and CDR2 SYGVQD (reference sequence). CDR3 DNA sequence: TGCGCCAGCAGCCCGAGGATAGGGGGGGCGCAGTTCTTC. As protein: CASSPRIGGAQFF.

The V and J genes are TRBV6-1 and TRBJ2-3; 12 nucleotides align to TRBD2. CDR3 length: 16 amino acids. The trim removed 2 bases at V and 5 bases at J, leaving 5 bases unmatched. Per germline, CDR1 MNHNS and CDR2 SASEGT. The CDR3 coding sequence is TGTGCCAGCAGTGAACTAGCGGGAGGGCCCGGAGATACGCAGTATTTT. This translates into CASSELAGGPGDTQYF.

The rearrangement joins TRBV6-5 to TRBJ2-7; 11 nucleotides align to TRBD1. The CDR3 is 15 amino acids. Germline trimming cut 5 bases from V and 7 bases from J; bases unmatched to any gene: 10. CDR1 is MNHEY and CDR2 is SVGAGI in the germline V gene. The CDR3 DNA sequence: TGTGCCAGCAGTCTCCGGACAGGGGGCCGGTGGGAGCAGTACTTC. Residues: CASSLRTGGRWEQYF.